This T cell receptor beta chain comes out of a study of blood T cell repertoires in COVID-19. All enrollees were roughly 18 to 95 years old and from about 25 US areas. Cohorts were determined from participant-reported clinical history. Source study methods: Counts of nucleated cells, estimated from reference gene primer amplification, were obtained. Generated by immunoSEQ multiplex PCR, the TCRdb table keeps only in-frame clones and is missing some. That table supplies the V and J calls and clone size; D and trimming were determined from the DNA. The sample gives fewer than 300,000 clones, roughly 90% of which show up once; roughly 8.3% is in the top ten. This CDR3 is 10 amino acids long. CDR1 is DFQATT and CDR2 is SNEGSKA in the germline V gene (reference sequence). V gave up 5 bases and J gave up 6 bases, with 7 bases separating them.

This TCR was recovered from a middle-aged man who had recovered from COVID-19. Sequenced: PBMCs or T cells enriched from blood (not recorded which). This chain links TRBV20-1 with TRBJ1-1; D gene unclear. This CDR3 is CSAGGAEAFF. For the CDR3, the DNA is TGCAGTGCTGGCGGAGCTGAAGCTTTCTTT.